This TCR beta chain came from a study of cytomegalovirus exposure and HLA in healthy donors. The wider study: Among roughly 180 million T cells, an earlier analysis found approximately 110 million unique TCR beta sequences. Study outcomes and limitations: Later analysis reportedly placed an Asian-associated ancestry cluster below the roughly 600-donor mean in N-insertions. The majority of CMV-associated TCR beta chains were reported as apparently HLA-restricted in a later analysis. Among immune exposure information, only CMV serostatus was available.

13 Jbeta primers and 60 Vbeta primers were used for the PCR. Measured with immunoSEQ multiplex PCR; TCRdb has only the in-frame clones, and not every one. The repertoire holds 100,000 or so clones, with roughly 81% as singletons. Comment on this clone: The target antigen is unknown.

This CDR3 is 15 amino acids long. The germline gives CDR1 SEHNR, CDR2 FQNEAQ (reference sequence). Trimming cost V 7 bases and J 5 bases, with 17 bases left between them. This TCR was sampled from a man aged 40-55 years in good health and CMV-seronegative. Sequenced material: PBMCs. The rearrangement links TRBV7-9 to TRBJ2-2; D might be TRBD2 (5 bases). The CDR3 sequence: CASIVGLVETGELFF. DNA of the CDR3: TGTGCCAGCATTGTAGGACTGGTCGAGACCGGGGAGCTGTTTTTT.